A single sample is the source of the 23 T cell receptor beta chains below, sequenced in a study of shared clonotypes between healthy human individuals. Data came from immunoSEQ multiplex PCR; TCRdb stores just in-frame clones and leaves some out. The table includes fewer than 550,000 clones, almost 80% detected once. The sequencing input was PBMCs. The receptor set was obtained from a woman aged 40 to 50 in good health. Some clones in this sample may be carry-over from other donors' samples.

This clone came up once. This chain links TRBV25-1 with TRBJ2-5; a weak D match, TRBD2 (6 bases). Trimming took 4 bases from V and 5 from J, leaving 17 bases between them. Germline V lookup: CDR1 MGHDK, CDR2 SYGVNS. This CDR3 is built from 15 residues. The CDR3 DNA sequence: TGTGCCAGCAGTGTGGGTAGCGGAGCATGGGAGACCCAGTACTTC. Protein: CASSVGSGAWETQYF.

The rearrangement uses TRBV27 and TRBJ1-2, with 10 bases matching TRBD1. Germline values: CDR1 MNHEY, CDR2 SMNVEV (reference sequence). There are 14 residues in the CDR3. Trimming at V came to 4 bases and at J to 7 bases, leaving 6 bases not matched to a gene. The DNA for the CDR3 is TGTGCCAGCAGTTCCCGACAGGGGGCAGGTGGCTACACCTTC. Its translation: CASSSRQGAGGYTF.

V gene TRBV15 combines with J gene TRBJ2-5; TRBD1 is a possible D gene (5 bases). Per the germline V gene, CDR1 is LNHNV and CDR2 is YYDKDF (reference sequence). Trimming stripped 1 base from V and 5 bases from J, with 17 bases between. The CDR3 loop spans 16 amino acids. The CDR3 DNA sequence: TGTGCCACCAGCAGAGTGGGGCGGTCTGGGTGGGAGACCCAGTACTTC. It codes for CATSRVGRSGWETQYF.

This clone was seen just once. The J gene is TRBJ1-1, the V gene TRBV7-2, with D possibly being TRBD1 (6 bases). With 4 bases removed from V and 1 base from J, the gap between germline ends came to 13 bases. This CDR3 has 15 amino acids. Looked up from germline, CDR1 is SGHTA and CDR2 is FQGNSA. Here the CDR3 reads CASSSGRGWNTEAFF. The CDR3 DNA follows: TGTGCCAGCAGCTCCGGCAGGGGTTGGAACACTGAAGCTTTCTTT.

V is TRBV11-2 and J is TRBJ1-5, with 9 bases identical to TRBD1. J lost 5 bases, V lost 1 base, and 12 bases had no gene match. The CDR3 spans 18 residues. The germline V gene encodes CDR1 SGHAT and CDR2 FQNNGV. The CDR3 DNA is TGTGCCAGCAGCTTAGTATTCGACAGGGGGAAGGCGGATCAGCCCCAGCATTTT. It codes for CASSLVFDRGKADQPQHF.

The V and J genes are TRBV13 and TRBJ2-1; unclear D gene. V dropped 3 bases and J dropped 5 bases, with 5 bases sitting between them. This CDR3 contains 12 residues. The germline CDR1 and CDR2 sequences are PRHDT and FYEKMQ (reference sequence). DNA for the CDR3: TGTGCCAGCAGCTTTGGGGACAATGAGCAGTTCTTC. This sequence encodes CASSFGDNEQFF.

In nucleotides, the CDR3 is TGTGCCAGCAGTCAATCAAAGGGTTCTAATGAAAAACTGTTTTTT. Translation gives CASSQSKGSNEKLFF. The rearrangement joins TRBV7-9 to TRBJ1-4; D gene uncertain. Germline CDR1 SEHNR, CDR2 FQNEAQ (reference sequence). V dropped 6 bases and J dropped 3 bases, with 14 bases sitting between them. This CDR3 region has 15 residues. Using reference TRBV7-9 and TRBJ1-4 for the parts outside the CDR3, the full variable domain is DTGVSQNPRHKITKRGQNVTFRCDPISEHNRLYWYRQTLGQGPEFLTYFQNEAQLEKSRLLSDRFSAERPKGSFSTLEIQRTEQGDSAMYLCASSQSKGSNEKLFFGSGTQLSVL.

In the case of this clone: Distinct nucleotide sequences in the sample also encode this CDR3. This chain links TRBV5-1 with TRBJ2-7; 9 bases fit TRBD1. This CDR3 region has 14 residues. Germline trimming cut 3 bases from V and 2 bases from J; bases unmatched to any gene: 3. In germline, CDR1 is SGHRS, CDR2 YFSETQ. The CDR3 DNA follows: TGCGCCAGCAGCTCGGGGACAGGGACCTACGAGCAGTACTTC. As protein: CASSSGTGTYEQYF.

The rearrangement links TRBV7-9 to TRBJ1-4; no clear D gene. The CDR3 is made up of 16 amino acids. The germline V and J ends were trimmed by 3 bases and 5 bases, with 16 bases remaining between them. Germline V lookup: CDR1 SEHNR, CDR2 FQNEAQ (reference sequence). The CDR3 region has the DNA TGTGCCAGCAGCTTTACCCTCAGCCGCAAAAATGAAAAACTGTTTTTT. Residues: CASSFTLSRKNEKLFF.

The chain combines TRBV6-1 with TRBJ1-1, with D unclear. The CDR3 covers 12 residues. CDR1 and CDR2 (germline): MNHNS, SASEGT. V lost 2 bases to trimming and J lost 7 bases, with 8 bases between them. Here the CDR3 DNA reads TGTGCCAGCAGTGAAAACTTGGTTGAAGCTTTCTTT. This sequence encodes CASSENLVEAFF.

The V call is TRBV10-3, the J call TRBJ2-3; a possible D gene is TRBD2 (6 bases). The CDR3 extends over 17 amino acids. V was trimmed by 2 bases and J by 0 bases, leaving 15 bases between them. CDR1 ENHRY and CDR2 SYGVKD come from the germline V gene. In DNA form, the CDR3 reads TGTGCCATCAGTGAGGCGCGCTTCGGGGGAAGCACAGATACGCAGTATTTT. Translated, it gives CAISEARFGGSTDTQYF.

The rearrangement uses TRBV7-9 and TRBJ1-1; tentatively, D is TRBD1 (5 bases). Trimming took off 5 bases at V and 5 bases at J, with 12 bases between the two ends. From germline, CDR1 is SEHNR and CDR2 FQNEAQ (reference sequence). The CDR3 has 13 amino acids. CDR3 residues: CASSASRDTEAFF. The CDR3 nucleotides read TGTGCCAGCAGCGCGTCCAGGGATACTGAAGCTTTCTTT.

This clone has a handful of counts. The V call is TRBV11-2, the J call TRBJ2-1; D may be TRBD1 (6 bases). Germline-derived CDR1 and CDR2 are SGHAT and FQNNGV. Trimming stripped 4 bases from V and 5 bases from J, with 24 bases between. CDR3 length: 18 amino acids. CDR3 sequence: CASSSISHRDTGNNEQFF. DNA of the CDR3: TGTGCCAGCAGCTCGATCTCCCACCGGGACACAGGAAACAATGAGCAGTTCTTC.

J is TRBJ2-5 and V is TRBV7-2; perhaps TRBD1 as D (6 bases). The CDR3 runs to 13 residues. The germline V and J ends were trimmed by 5 bases and 5 bases, with 12 bases remaining between them. Germline V gene sequence: CDR1 SGHTA, CDR2 FQGNSA. The CDR3 sequence is CASSRQRGETQYF. The DNA of the CDR3 is TGTGCCAGCAGCCGACAGAGGGGGGAGACCCAGTACTTC.

V and J are TRBV7-8 and TRBJ2-5; 8 bases map to TRBD2. Germline V gives CDR1 SGHVS, CDR2 FQNEAQ. Losses at the gene ends were 2 bases for V and 5 bases for J; bases not matched to a gene: 10. This CDR3 has 16 residues. The CDR3 region has the DNA TGTGCCAGCAGCTTATTCGGGAGGGTCCAGGGGGAGACCCAGTACTTC. This codes for CASSLFGRVQGETQYF.

The chain recombines TRBV5-1 with TRBJ2-7, with TRBD1 matching 8 bases. CDR1 and CDR2 from the germline V gene are SGHRS and YFSETQ. J was trimmed by 2 bases and V by 4 bases; bases with no gene match: 11. CDR3 length equals 16 residues. As DNA, the CDR3 is TGCGCCAGCAGCGCCACCGGGACAGGAGCCCCCTACGAGCAGTACTTC. As protein: CASSATGTGAPYEQYF.

This chain uses TRBV6-6 with TRBJ1-4; 7 nucleotides match TRBD1. Germline CDR1 and CDR2: MNHNY and SVGAGI (reference sequence). The trim removed 6 bases at V and 4 bases at J, leaving 11 bases unmatched. The length of the CDR3 is 16 residues. This CDR3 reads CASSGGKGTDNEKLFF. The CDR3 DNA reads as TGTGCCAGCAGCGGGGGAAAGGGGACAGATAATGAAAAACTGTTTTTT.

The chain has TRBV5-5 and TRBJ2-7; 11 bases match TRBD2. After removal of 0 bases from V and 6 bases from J, the junction contained 8 bases not matched to a gene. The V gene's germline CDR1 is SGHKS and CDR2 YYEKEE (reference sequence). The CDR3 sequence is 16 residues long. The CDR3, as DNA: TGTGCCAGCAGCTTGGAGGTAGCGGGAGGGCGGTCCGAGCAGTACTTC. This sequence encodes CASSLEVAGGRSEQYF.

The count of this clone is one. This rearrangement joins TRBV7-3 to TRBJ2-5; 10 bases line up with TRBD2. Trimming took 0 bases from V and 4 from J; bases not matched to a gene: 5. Germline values: CDR1 SGHTA, CDR2 FQGTGA. This CDR3 comprises 16 residues. For the CDR3, the DNA is TGTGCCAGCAGCTTAACGATAACTAGCGGGACAGAGACCCAGTACTTC. Protein product: CASSLTITSGTETQYF.

In this sample, this clone turned up many times. This chain joins TRBV2 and TRBJ2-3, with 10 bases aligning to TRBD2. CDR3 length: 18 residues. V shed 6 bases, J shed 1 base, and the junction held 13 bases outside the gene matches. Looked up from germline, CDR1 is SNHLY and CDR2 is FYNNEI. CDR3 region: CASRPSGREVRGTDTQYF. As DNA, the CDR3 is TGTGCCAGCAGGCCTAGCGGGAGAGAGGTTAGGGGCACAGATACGCAGTATTTT.

V and J are TRBV23-1 and TRBJ2-3; TRBD2 agrees at 10 bases. TRBV23-1 is an ORF; its function is uncertain. The ends lost 3 bases at V and 2 bases at J; junction bases unmatched: 8. This CDR3 comprises 17 residues. CDR3 in DNA: TGCGCCAGCAGTCAGGTTTCCGGGACTAGCGACACAGATACGCAGTATTTT. Its translation is CASSQVSGTSDTDTQYF.

This clone appeared many times. Other nucleotide sequences in the sample specify the same CDR3. The chain has TRBV7-9 and TRBJ2-5, with 9 nucleotides matching TRBD1. The V segment lost 5 bases and the J segment 0 bases; nucleotides outside the gene matches: 7. The length of the CDR3 is 16 residues. Per the germline V gene, CDR1 is SEHNR and CDR2 is FQNEAQ (reference sequence). CDR3 sequence reads: CASSLRDRAYQETQYF. The CDR3 DNA follows: TGTGCCAGCAGCCTCCGGGACAGGGCTTACCAAGAGACCCAGTACTTC.

The chain is built from TRBV2 and TRBJ2-7, with D hard to call. V was pared by 2 bases and J by 0 bases, with 14 bases between. The germline CDR1 and CDR2 sequences are SNHLY and FYNNEI. The length of the CDR3 is 16 residues. In nucleotides, the CDR3 is TGTGCCAGCAGTGAATACAGCCCCACCAACTCCTACGAGCAGTACTTC. The encoded protein is CASSEYSPTNSYEQYF.